This T cell receptor beta chain comes out of a study of T-cell memory formation after mild COVID-19. This clonotype showed up just a few times. One entry per CDR3 protein, called by TCRdb with MiXCR from the 5' RACE reads. The sample shows approximately 230,000 distinct CDR3 sequences, roughly 15% of them seen only once. The sequencing sample was made of PBMCs or a T cell subset sorted from them (not recorded which). The clonotype comes from a man aged 18 to 29 who had mild COVID-19 (a few samples of this study predate the infection). Cell type and time point are not known.

CDR3 sequence reads: CASSLVAGANNEQFF. CDR3 in DNA: TGTGCCAGCAGCTTAGTAGCGGGGGCTAACAATGAGCAGTTCTTC. V is TRBV7-7 and J is TRBJ2-1, with 9 nucleotides matching TRBD2. Germline V CDR1 and CDR2: SSHAT, FNYEAQ (reference sequence). CDR3 length: 15 amino acids. V shed 1 base, J shed 5 bases, and the junction held 3 bases outside the gene matches.